The clone carrying this TCR beta chain was picked up a small number of times. The antigen remains undetermined. Germline assignment: CDR1 DFQATT and CDR2 SNEGSKA (reference sequence). The CDR3 is 14 residues long. V lost 2 bases and J 3 bases, leaving 13 bases between the germline ends. According to the study, genomic DNA was the template for TCR beta VDJ and CDR3 profiling. TCRdb re-analysed the reads in MiXCR, keeping a single row per CDR3 protein. The sample carries hundreds of thousands of distinct CDR3 sequences, around a third recorded once. These data are taken from a study of CD8+CD57+ T cells in acquired aplastic anemia. Study context: Sorting CD4+ and CD8+ cells gave DNA averaging approximately 3 ug. Study-wide results and limits: Any difference that existed in CD8+ Simpson's diversity between patients and controls was not significant.

Whoever was chosen for sequencing had shown CD8+CD57+ cell expansion by flow cytometry. By the time of blood sampling, patients had still received no therapy. The chain employs TRBV20-1 and TRBJ1-1, with a weak D call TRBD1 (6 bases). This sequence was found in a human donor with aplastic anemia. The material sequenced was sorted CD4+, CD8+, or CD8+CD57+ T cells (not recorded which) from PBMCs. The DNA for the CDR3 is TGCAGTGCTAGATTACAGAGGGGGGACACTGAAGCTTTCTTT. Residues: CSARLQRGDTEAFF.